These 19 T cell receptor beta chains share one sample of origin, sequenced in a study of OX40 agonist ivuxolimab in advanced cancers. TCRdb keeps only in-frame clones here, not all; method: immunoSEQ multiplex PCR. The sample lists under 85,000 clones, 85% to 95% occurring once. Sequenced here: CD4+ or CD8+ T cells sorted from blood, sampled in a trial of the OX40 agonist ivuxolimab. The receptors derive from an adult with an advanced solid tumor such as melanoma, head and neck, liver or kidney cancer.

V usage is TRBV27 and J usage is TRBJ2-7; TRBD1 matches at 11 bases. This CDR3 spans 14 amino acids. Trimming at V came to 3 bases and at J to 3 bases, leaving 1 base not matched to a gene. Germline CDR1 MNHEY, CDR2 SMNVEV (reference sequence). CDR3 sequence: CASSFGTGGYEQYF. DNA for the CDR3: TGTGCCAGCAGTTTCGGGACAGGGGGCTACGAGCAGTACTTC.

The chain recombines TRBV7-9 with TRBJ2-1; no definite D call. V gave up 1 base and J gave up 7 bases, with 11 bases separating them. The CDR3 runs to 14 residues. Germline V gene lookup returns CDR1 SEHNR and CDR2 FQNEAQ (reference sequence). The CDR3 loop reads CASSLVSRINEQFF. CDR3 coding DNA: TGTGCCAGCAGCTTAGTGTCCAGAATTAATGAGCAGTTCTTC.

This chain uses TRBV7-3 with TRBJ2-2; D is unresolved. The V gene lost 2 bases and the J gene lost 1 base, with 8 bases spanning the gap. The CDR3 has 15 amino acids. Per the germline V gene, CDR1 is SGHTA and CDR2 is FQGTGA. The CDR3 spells CASSLYAGNTGELFF. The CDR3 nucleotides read TGTGCCAGCAGCTTATATGCAGGGAACACCGGGGAGCTGTTTTTT.

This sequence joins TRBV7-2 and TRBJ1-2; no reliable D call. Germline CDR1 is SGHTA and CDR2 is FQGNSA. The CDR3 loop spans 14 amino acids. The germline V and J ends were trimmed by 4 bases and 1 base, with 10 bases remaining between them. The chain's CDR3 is CASSSGADNYGYTF. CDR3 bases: TGTGCCAGCAGCTCCGGAGCCGATAACTATGGCTACACCTTC.

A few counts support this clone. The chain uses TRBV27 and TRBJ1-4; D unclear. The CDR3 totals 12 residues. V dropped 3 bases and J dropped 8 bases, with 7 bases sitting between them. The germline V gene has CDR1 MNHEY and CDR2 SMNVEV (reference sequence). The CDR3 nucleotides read TGTGCCAGCAGTTTCGCGGGAGAAAAACTGTTTTTT. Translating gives CASSFAGEKLFF.

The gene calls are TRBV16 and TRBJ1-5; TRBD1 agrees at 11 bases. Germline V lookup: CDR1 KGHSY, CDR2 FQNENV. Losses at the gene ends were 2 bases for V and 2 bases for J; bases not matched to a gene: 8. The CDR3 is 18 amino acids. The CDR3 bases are TGTGCCAGCAGCCAAATCGGACAGGGGGCTGGAGGCAATCAGCCCCAGCATTTT. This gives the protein CASSQIGQGAGGNQPQHF.

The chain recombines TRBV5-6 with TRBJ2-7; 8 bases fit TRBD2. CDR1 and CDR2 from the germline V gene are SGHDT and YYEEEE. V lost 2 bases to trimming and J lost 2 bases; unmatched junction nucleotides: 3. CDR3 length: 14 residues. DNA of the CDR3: TGTGCCAGCAGCTTCTTTAGCGGGGCCTACGAGCAGTACTTC. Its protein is CASSFFSGAYEQYF.

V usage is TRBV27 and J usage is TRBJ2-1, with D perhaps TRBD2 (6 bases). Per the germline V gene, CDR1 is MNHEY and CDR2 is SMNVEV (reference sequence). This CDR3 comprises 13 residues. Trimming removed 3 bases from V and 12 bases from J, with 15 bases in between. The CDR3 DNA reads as TGTGCCAGCAGTTTGACGGGAGTGCTAGGGCAGTTCTTC. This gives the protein CASSLTGVLGQFF.

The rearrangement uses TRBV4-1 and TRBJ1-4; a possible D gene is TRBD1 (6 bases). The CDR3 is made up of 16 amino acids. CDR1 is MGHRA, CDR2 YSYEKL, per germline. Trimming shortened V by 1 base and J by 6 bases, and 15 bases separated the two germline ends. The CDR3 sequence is CASSQVMGAEYEKLFF. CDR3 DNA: TGCGCCAGCAGCCAAGTAATGGGGGCAGAATATGAAAAACTGTTTTTT.

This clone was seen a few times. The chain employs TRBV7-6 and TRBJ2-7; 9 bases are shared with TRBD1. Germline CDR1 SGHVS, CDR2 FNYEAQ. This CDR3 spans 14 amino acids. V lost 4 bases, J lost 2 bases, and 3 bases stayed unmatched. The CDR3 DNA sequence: TGTGCCAGCAGCTCGGGACAGGGCCCCTACGAGCAGTACTTC. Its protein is CASSSGQGPYEQYF.

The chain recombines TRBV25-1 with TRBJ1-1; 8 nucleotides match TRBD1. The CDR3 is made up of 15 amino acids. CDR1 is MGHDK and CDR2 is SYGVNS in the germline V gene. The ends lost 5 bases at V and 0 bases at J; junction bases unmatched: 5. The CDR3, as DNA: TGTGCCAGCAGTCCAGGGGGCATATTGAACACTGAAGCTTTCTTT. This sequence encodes CASSPGGILNTEAFF.

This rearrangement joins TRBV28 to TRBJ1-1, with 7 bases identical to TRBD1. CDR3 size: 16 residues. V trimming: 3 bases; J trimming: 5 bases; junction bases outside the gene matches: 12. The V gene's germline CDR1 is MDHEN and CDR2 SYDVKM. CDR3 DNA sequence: TGTGCCAGCAGTTTTCGGACAGGCCCTCTAGGTACTGAAGCTTTCTTT. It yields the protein CASSFRTGPLGTEAFF.

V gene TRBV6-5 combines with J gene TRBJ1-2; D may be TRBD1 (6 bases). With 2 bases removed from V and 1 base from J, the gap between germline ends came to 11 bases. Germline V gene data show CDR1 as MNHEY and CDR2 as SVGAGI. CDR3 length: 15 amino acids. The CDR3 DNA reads TGTGCCAGCAGTTACGCGGGGGCTAGTAACTATGGCTACACCTTC. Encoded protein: CASSYAGASNYGYTF.

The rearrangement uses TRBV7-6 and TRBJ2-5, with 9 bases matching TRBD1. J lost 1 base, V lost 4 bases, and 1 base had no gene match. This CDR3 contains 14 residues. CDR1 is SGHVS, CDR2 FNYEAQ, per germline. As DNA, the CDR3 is TGTGCCAGCAGCTGGGGACAGGGCCAAGAGACCCAGTACTTC. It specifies CASSWGQGQETQYF. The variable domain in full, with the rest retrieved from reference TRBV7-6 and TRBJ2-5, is GAGVSQSPRYKVTKRGQDVALRCDPISGHVSLYWYRQALGQGPEFLTYFNYEAQQDKSGLPNDRFSAERPEGSISTLTIQRTEQRDSAMYRCASSWGQGQETQYFGPGTRLLVL.

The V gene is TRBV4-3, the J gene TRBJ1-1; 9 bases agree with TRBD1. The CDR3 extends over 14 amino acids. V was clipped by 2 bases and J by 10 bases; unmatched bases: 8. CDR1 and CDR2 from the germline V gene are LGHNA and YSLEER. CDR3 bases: TGCGCCAGCAGCCAAAGGACAGGGGATGTAGGAGCTTTCTTT. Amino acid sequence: CASSQRTGDVGAFF.

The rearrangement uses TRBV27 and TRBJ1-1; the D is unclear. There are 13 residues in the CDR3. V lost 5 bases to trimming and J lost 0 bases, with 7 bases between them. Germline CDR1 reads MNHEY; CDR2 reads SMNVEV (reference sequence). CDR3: CASSAGMNTEAFF. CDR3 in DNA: TGTGCCAGCAGTGCCGGTATGAACACTGAAGCTTTCTTT.

The CDR3 region is CASSLTGLVLEQYF. The CDR3 DNA sequence: TGTGCCAGCAGTTTAACCGGACTAGTCCTCGAGCAGTACTTC. V gene TRBV28 combines with J gene TRBJ2-7, with 7 bases identical to TRBD2. The CDR3 covers 14 residues. Germline assignment: CDR1 MDHEN and CDR2 SYDVKM. The junction had 7 bases not matched to a gene; V was cut back by 2 bases and J by 6 bases.

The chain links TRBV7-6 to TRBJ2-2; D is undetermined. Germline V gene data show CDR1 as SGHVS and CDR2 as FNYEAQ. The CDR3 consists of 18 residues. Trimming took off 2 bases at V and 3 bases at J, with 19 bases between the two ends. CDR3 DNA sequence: TGTGCCAGCAGCTTACTCGGGTCAAACTCACTTCACACCGGGGAGCTGTTTTTT. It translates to CASSLLGSNSLHTGELFF. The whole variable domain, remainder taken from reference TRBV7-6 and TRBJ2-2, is GAGVSQSPRYKVTKRGQDVALRCDPISGHVSLYWYRQALGQGPEFLTYFNYEAQQDKSGLPNDRFSAERPEGSISTLTIQRTEQRDSAMYRCASSLLGSNSLHTGELFFGEGSRLTVL.

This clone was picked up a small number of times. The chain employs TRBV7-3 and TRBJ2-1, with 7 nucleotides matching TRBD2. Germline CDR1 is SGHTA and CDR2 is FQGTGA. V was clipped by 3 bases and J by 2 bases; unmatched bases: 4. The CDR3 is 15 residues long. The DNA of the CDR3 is TGTGCCAGCAGCTTTTGGGGGGGAACCTACAATGAGCAGTTCTTC. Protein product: CASSFWGGTYNEQFF.